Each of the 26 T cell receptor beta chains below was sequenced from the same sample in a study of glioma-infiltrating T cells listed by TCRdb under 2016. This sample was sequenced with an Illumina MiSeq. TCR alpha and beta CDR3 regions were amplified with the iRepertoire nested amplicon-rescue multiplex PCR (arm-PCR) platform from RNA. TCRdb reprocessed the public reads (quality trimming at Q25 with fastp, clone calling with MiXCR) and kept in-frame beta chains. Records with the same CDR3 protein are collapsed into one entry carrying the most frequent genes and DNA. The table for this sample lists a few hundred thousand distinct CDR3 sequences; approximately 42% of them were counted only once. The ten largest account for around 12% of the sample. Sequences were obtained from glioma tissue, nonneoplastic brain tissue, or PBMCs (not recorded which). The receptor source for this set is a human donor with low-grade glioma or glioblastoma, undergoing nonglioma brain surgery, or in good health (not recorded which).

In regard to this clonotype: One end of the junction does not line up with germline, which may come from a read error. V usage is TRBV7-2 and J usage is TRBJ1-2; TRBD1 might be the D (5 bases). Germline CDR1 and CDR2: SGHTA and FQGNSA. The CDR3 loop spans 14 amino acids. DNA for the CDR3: TGTGCCACCGTCCGAGGGACCGGGACCCGCGACGCTTACTTC. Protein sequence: CATVRGTGTRDAYF.

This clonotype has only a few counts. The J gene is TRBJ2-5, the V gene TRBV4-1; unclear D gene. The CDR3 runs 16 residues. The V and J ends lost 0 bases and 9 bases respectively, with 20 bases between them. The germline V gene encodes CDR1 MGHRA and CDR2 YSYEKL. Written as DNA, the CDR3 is TGCGCCAGCAGCCAAGATACGGCCACGTCGAGCTGGGCCCAGTACTTC. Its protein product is CASSQDTATSSWAQYF.

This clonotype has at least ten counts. CDR3: CASRVSGGSYEQYF. The CDR3 bases are TGTGCCAGCAGGGTTAGCGGAGGCTCCTACGAGCAGTACTTC. The V call is TRBV27, the J call TRBJ2-7; D possibly corresponds to TRBD2 (6 bases). The CDR3 has 14 residues. With 6 bases removed from V and 0 bases from J, the gap between germline ends came to 12 bases. Germline loops: CDR1 MNHEY, CDR2 SMNVEV (reference sequence).

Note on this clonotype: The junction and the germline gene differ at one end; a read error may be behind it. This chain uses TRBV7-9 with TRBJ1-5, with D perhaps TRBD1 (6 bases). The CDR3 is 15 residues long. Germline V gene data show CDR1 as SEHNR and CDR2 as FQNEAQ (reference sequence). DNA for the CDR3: TGTGCCAGCAGCTTAGGGGACACTCGATATCACCCCCAGCATTTT. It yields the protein CASSLGDTRYHPQHF.

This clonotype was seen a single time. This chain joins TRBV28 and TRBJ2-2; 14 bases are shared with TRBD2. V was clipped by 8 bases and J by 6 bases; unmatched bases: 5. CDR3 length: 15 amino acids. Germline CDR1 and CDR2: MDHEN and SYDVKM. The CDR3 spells CASVTSGRDPGELFF. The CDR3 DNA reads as TGTGCCAGCGTGACTAGCGGGAGGGACCCCGGGGAGCTGTTTTTT.

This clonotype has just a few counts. The CDR3 nucleotides are TGCGCCAGCAGCTTGGATCGTCTTGAAACAGATACGCAGTATTTT. Translation gives CASSLDRLETDTQYF. The chain carries TRBV5-1 and TRBJ2-3, with unresolved D. Between the trimmed V and J ends, which lost 0 bases and 3 bases, there was a span of 11 bases. The CDR3 runs 15 residues. Germline CDR1 is SGHRS and CDR2 is YFSETQ. Full variable domain (remainder filled in from reference TRBV5-1 and TRBJ2-3): KAGVTQTPRYLIKTRGQQVTLSCSPISGHRSVSWYQQTPGQGLQFLFEYFSETQRNKGNFPGRFSGRQFSNSRSEMNVSTLELGDSALYLCASSLDRLETDTQYFGPGTRLTVL.

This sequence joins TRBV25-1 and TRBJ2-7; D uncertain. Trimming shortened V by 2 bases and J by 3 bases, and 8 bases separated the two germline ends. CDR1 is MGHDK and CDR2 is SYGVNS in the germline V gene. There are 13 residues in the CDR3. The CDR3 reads CASSEILYYEQYF. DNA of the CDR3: TGTGCCAGCAGTGAAATTTTATACTACGAGCAGTACTTC.

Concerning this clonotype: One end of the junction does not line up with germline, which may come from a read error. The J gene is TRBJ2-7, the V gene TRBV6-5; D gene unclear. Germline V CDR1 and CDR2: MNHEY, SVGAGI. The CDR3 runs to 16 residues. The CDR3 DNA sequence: TGTGCCAGCAGTTACTACCTCCCAGGAAGCTCCTACGAGCAGCACTTC. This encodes CASSYYLPGSSYEQHF.

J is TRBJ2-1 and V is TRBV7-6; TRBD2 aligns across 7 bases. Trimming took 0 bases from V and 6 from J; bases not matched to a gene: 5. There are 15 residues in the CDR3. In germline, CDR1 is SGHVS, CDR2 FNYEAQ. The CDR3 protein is CASSLAAGVLNEQFF. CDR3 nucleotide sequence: TGTGCCAGCAGCTTAGCCGCGGGAGTGCTCAATGAGCAGTTCTTC.

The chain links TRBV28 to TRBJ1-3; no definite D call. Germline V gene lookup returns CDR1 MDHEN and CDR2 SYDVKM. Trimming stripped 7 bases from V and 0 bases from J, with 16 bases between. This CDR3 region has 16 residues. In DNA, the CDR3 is TGTGCCAGCACCCCTCATGAGCGGAGCTCTGGAAACACCATATATTTT. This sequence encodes CASTPHERSSGNTIYF.

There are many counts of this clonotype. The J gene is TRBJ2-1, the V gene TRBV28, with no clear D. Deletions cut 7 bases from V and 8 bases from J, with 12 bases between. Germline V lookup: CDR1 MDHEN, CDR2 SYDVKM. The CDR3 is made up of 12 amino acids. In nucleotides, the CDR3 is TGTGCCAGCACCGGTCCAGTCTATGAGCAGTTCTTC. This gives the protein CASTGPVYEQFF.

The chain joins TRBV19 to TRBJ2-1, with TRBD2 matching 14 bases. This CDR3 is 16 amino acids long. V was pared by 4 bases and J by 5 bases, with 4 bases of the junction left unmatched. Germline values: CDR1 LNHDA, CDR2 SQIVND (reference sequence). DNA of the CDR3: TGTGCCAGTAGTAGATTGACTAGCGGGAGGGACAATGAGCAGTTCTTC. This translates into CASSRLTSGRDNEQFF.

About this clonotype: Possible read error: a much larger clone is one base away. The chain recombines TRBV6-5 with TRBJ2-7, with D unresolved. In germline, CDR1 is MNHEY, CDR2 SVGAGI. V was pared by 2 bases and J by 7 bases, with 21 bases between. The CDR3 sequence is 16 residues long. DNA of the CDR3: TGTGCCAGCAGTTACCGAACGGACCACTTCTCTAGGGAGCAGTACTTC. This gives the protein CASSYRTDHFSREQYF.

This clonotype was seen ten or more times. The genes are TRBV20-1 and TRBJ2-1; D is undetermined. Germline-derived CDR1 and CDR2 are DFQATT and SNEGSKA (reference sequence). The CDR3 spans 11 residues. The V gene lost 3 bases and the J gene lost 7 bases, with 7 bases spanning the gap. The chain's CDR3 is CSASRWNEQFF. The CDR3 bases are TGCAGTGCTAGTCGGTGGAATGAGCAGTTCTTC.

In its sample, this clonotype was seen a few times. The CDR3 loop reads CASHGDRGNYGYTF. The CDR3 DNA reads TGTGCCAGCCACGGAGACAGGGGGAACTATGGCTACACCTTC. The rearrangement links TRBV28 to TRBJ1-2; 9 nucleotides align to TRBD1. Germline V CDR1 and CDR2: MDHEN, SYDVKM. The CDR3 spans 14 residues. V shed 8 bases and J 2 bases; nucleotides not matched to a gene: 6.

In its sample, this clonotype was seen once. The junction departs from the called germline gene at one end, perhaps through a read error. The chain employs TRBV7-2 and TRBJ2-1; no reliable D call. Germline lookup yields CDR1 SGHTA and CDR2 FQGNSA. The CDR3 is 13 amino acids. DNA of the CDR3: TGTGCCAGCAGCCCCAGTATTTACAATGAGAAGTTCTTC. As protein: CASSPSIYNEKFF.

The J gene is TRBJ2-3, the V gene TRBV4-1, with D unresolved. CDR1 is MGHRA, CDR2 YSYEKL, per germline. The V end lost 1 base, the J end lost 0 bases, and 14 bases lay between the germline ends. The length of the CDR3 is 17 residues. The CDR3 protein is CASSQVGDLSSTDTQYF. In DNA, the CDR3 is TGCGCCAGCAGCCAAGTTGGGGATTTGTCGAGCACAGATACGCAGTATTTT.

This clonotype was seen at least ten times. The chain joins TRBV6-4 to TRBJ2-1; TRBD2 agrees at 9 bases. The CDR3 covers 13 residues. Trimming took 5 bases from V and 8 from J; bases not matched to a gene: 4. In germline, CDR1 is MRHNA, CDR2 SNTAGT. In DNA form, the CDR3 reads TGTGCCAGCAGTTCTAGCGGGATCGATGAGCAGTTCTTC. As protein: CASSSSGIDEQFF.

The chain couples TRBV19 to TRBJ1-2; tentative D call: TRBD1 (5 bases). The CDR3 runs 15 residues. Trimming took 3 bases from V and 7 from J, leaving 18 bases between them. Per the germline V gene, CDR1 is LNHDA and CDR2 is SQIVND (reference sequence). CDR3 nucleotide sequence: TGTGCCAGTAGTATTGCCCCGGGACGCGGGAGTGGCTACACCTTC. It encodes CASSIAPGRGSGYTF.

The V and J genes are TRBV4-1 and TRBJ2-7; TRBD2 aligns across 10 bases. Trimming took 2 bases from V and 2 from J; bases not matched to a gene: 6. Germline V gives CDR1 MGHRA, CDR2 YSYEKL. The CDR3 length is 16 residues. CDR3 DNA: TGCGCCAGCAGCCAAAGCGGACTAGCGGAACCCTACGAGCAGTACTTC. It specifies CASSQSGLAEPYEQYF.

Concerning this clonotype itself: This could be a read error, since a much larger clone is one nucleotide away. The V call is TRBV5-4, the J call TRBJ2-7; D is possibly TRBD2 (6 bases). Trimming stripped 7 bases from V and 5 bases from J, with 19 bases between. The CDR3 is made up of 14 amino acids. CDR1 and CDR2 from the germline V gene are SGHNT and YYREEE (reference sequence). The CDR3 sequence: CASGPGLDVNEQYF. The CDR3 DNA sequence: TGTGCCAGCGGCCCGGGACTCGACGTCAACGAGCAGTACTTC.

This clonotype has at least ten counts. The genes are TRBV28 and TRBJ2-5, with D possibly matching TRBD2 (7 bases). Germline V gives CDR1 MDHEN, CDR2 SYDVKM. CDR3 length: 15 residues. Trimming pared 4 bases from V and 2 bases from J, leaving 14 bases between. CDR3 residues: CASSSRGAGQETQYF. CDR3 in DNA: TGTGCCAGCAGTTCACGGGGGGCAGGACAAGAGACCCAGTACTTC.

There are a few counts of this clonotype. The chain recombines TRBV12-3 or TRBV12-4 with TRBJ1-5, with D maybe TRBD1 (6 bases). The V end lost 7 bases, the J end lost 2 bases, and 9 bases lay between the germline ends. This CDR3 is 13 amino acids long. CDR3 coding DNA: TGTGCCAGCAAAGGGGGACGCAATCAGCCCCAGCATTTT. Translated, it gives CASKGGRNQPQHF.

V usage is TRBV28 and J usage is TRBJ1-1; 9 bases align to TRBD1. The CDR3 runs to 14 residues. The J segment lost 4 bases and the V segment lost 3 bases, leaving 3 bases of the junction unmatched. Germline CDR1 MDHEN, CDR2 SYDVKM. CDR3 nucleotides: TGTGCCAGCAGTTTTGTGACAGGGGGCACTGAAGCTTTCTTT. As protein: CASSFVTGGTEAFF.

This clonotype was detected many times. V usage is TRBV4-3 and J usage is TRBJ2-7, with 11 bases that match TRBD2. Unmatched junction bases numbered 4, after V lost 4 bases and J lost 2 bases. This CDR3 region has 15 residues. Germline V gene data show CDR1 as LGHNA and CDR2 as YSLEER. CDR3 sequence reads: CASSLGLAGAYEQYF. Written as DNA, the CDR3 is TGCGCCAGCAGCCTTGGACTAGCGGGTGCCTACGAGCAGTACTTC.

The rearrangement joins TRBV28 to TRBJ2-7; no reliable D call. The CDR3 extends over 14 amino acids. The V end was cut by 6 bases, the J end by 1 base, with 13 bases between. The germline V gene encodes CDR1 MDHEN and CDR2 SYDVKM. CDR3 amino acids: CASSQAGISYEQYF. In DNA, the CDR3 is TGTGCCAGCAGCCAGGCAGGTATATCCTACGAGCAGTACTTC.